This entry lists 26 T cell receptor beta chains sequenced from one sample in a study of graft-versus-host responses after intestinal transplantation. Some clones are missing from TCRdb's copy, which holds only in-frame ones; the method was immunoSEQ multiplex PCR. The data show 55,000 to 70,000 clones, more than 75% seen once. Sequenced material: PBMCs, taken about 120 days after intestinal transplantation. All receptors come from a human patient who received an intestinal transplant, so some T cells may come from the graft donor.

This sequence joins TRBV5-5 and TRBJ2-7; TRBD1 matches at 8 bases. Germline CDR1 is SGHKS and CDR2 is YYEKEE (reference sequence). Trimming removed 2 bases from V and 2 bases from J; junction bases left unmatched: 6. The CDR3 loop spans 15 amino acids. The CDR3 reads CASSFRDRMTYEQYF. The CDR3 bases are TGTGCCAGCAGCTTCCGGGACAGGATGACCTACGAGCAGTACTTC.

The chain uses TRBV7-9 and TRBJ2-5, with TRBD1 as a possible D gene (5 bases). V lost 3 bases and J 2 bases, leaving 10 bases between the germline ends. The CDR3 contains 14 residues. Germline V gene lookup returns CDR1 SEHNR and CDR2 FQNEAQ (reference sequence). CDR3 residues: CASSFGHAQETQYF. The CDR3 region has the DNA TGTGCCAGCAGCTTCGGACATGCTCAAGAGACCCAGTACTTC. The complete variable domain, with remaining parts taken from reference TRBV7-9 and TRBJ2-5, reads DTGVSQNPRHKITKRGQNVTFRCDPISEHNRLYWYRQTLGQGPEFLTYFQNEAQLEKSRLLSDRFSAERPKGSFSTLEIQRTEQGDSAMYLCASSFGHAQETQYFGPGTRLLVL.

The chain uses TRBV6-6 and TRBJ1-5; D remains ambiguous. The germline gives CDR1 MNHNY, CDR2 SVGAGI (reference sequence). The CDR3 contains 14 residues. V lost 5 bases to trimming and J lost 7 bases, with 15 bases between them. The DNA for the CDR3 is TGTGCCAGCAGTACTTGGACTGTTTACCAGCCCCAGCATTTT. Its protein is CASSTWTVYQPQHF.

This clone was seen only a few times. The V call is TRBV7-6, the J call TRBJ2-2; 7 bases match TRBD2. Trimming at V came to 5 bases and at J to 3 bases, leaving 3 bases not matched to a gene. The CDR3 has 14 amino acids. CDR1 is SGHVS, CDR2 FNYEAQ, per germline. As DNA, the CDR3 is TGTGCCAGCAGCGGCGGGAGTTACACCGGGGAGCTGTTTTTT. It encodes CASSGGSYTGELFF.

The rearrangement links TRBV27 to TRBJ2-3, with TRBD1 matching 7 bases. There are 16 residues in the CDR3. CDR1 is MNHEY and CDR2 is SMNVEV in the germline V gene (reference sequence). V trimming: 6 bases; J trimming: 4 bases; junction bases outside the gene matches: 13. Here the CDR3 reads CASSLDREYSSDTQYF. CDR3 nucleotides: TGTGCCAGCAGCCTCGACAGGGAGTATTCCTCAGATACGCAGTATTTT.

The chain is built from TRBV27 and TRBJ1-2, with 8 bases identical to TRBD1. The CDR3 contains 14 residues. Germline CDR1 and CDR2: MNHEY and SMNVEV (reference sequence). J lost 5 bases, V lost 5 bases, and 7 bases had no gene match. DNA for the CDR3: TGTGCCAGCAGTCCTCGACAGGGGCAATATGGCTACACCTTC. It is translated as CASSPRQGQYGYTF.

The chain couples TRBV29-1 to TRBJ2-1; D is undetermined. The germline gives CDR1 SQVTM, CDR2 ANQGSEA. The CDR3 runs 11 residues. Between the trimmed V and J ends, which lost 5 bases and 9 bases, there was a span of 11 bases. As DNA, the CDR3 is TGCAGCGTTCAGTACGGCGGTGAGCAGTTCTTC. It yields the protein CSVQYGGEQFF.

The V call is TRBV9, the J call TRBJ2-7; 10 nucleotides line up with TRBD2. V lost 3 bases and J lost 2; bases outside the gene matches: 5. The CDR3 length is 15 residues. Per germline, CDR1 SGDLS and CDR2 YYNGEE. CDR3 DNA sequence: TGTGCCAGCAGCGGGAGGACTAGCGGCCCCTACGAGCAGTACTTC. Translated, it gives CASSGRTSGPYEQYF. The whole variable domain, remainder taken from reference TRBV9 and TRBJ2-7, is DSGVTQTPKHLITATGQRVTLRCSPRSGDLSVYWYQQSLDQGLQFLIQYYNGEERAKGNILERFSAQQFPDLHSELNLSSLELGDSALYFCASSGRTSGPYEQYFGPGTRLTVT.

The chain links TRBV6-6 to TRBJ2-1, with D maybe TRBD2 (6 bases). Germline lookup yields CDR1 MNHNY and CDR2 SVGAGI (reference sequence). The V gene lost 4 bases and the J gene lost 4 bases, with 14 bases spanning the gap. The CDR3 contains 15 residues. The CDR3 here is CASSSGLAVYNEQFF. DNA of the CDR3: TGTGCCAGCAGTTCCGGGTTAGCGGTGTACAATGAGCAGTTCTTC.

The chain is built from TRBV5-1 and TRBJ2-5, with 11 bases fitting TRBD1. Per germline, CDR1 SGHRS and CDR2 YFSETQ. The CDR3 is 14 residues long. Trimming removed 5 bases from V and 5 bases from J; junction bases left unmatched: 5. The CDR3 coding sequence is TGCGCCAGCAGTTTCGGGACAGGGGGGGAGACCCAGTACTTC. This encodes CASSFGTGGETQYF.

V gene TRBV18 combines with J gene TRBJ2-5; 8 nucleotides agree with TRBD2. V was clipped by 3 bases and J by 2 bases; unmatched bases: 2. This CDR3 is built from 14 residues. The germline V gene has CDR1 KGHSH and CDR2 LQKENI. The CDR3 spells CASSPGLEQETQYF. CDR3 nucleotide sequence: TGTGCCAGCTCACCGGGACTAGAACAAGAGACCCAGTACTTC.

The chain recombines TRBV5-8 with TRBJ2-1, with D hard to call. Germline V gene data show CDR1 as SGHTS and CDR2 as YDEGEE. CDR3 size: 11 residues. V shed 1 base and J shed 4 bases, with 0 bases lying between them. CDR3 in DNA: TGTGCCAGCAGCTTGTACAATGAGCAGTTCTTC. Encoded protein: CASSLYNEQFF.

The chain couples TRBV5-1 to TRBJ2-7; possibly TRBD1 for D (6 bases). CDR1 is SGHRS, CDR2 YFSETQ, per germline. The V end was cut by 0 bases, the J end by 7 bases, with 17 bases between. The CDR3 consists of 15 residues. The CDR3 is CASSLDQGPWEEQYF. In nucleotides, the CDR3 is TGCGCCAGCAGCTTGGACCAGGGGCCATGGGAGGAGCAGTACTTC.

This clone occurred once. The CDR3 DNA sequence: TGTGCCAGTAGTATCTTTGGCTCTTTTGACGGCACAGATACGCAGTATTTT. Translation: CASSIFGSFDGTDTQYF. The genes are TRBV19 and TRBJ2-3; no reliable D call. This CDR3 is 17 amino acids long. Trimming stripped 3 bases from V and 1 base from J, with 17 bases between. Per the germline V gene, CDR1 is LNHDA and CDR2 is SQIVND (reference sequence).

This clone was recorded only once. This sequence joins TRBV30 and TRBJ2-3; weak D call: TRBD2 (7 bases). Germline V gives CDR1 GTSNPN, CDR2 SVGIG (reference sequence). The CDR3 has 11 amino acids. Trimming cost V 3 bases and J 8 bases, with 9 bases left between them. The CDR3 DNA follows: TGTGCCTGGAGGGGAGGGGGTACGCAGTATTTT. Encoded protein: CAWRGGGTQYF.

The chain combines TRBV9 with TRBJ2-1, with D possibly TRBD2 on 5 matching bases. The CDR3 is 15 amino acids. Germline assignment: CDR1 SGDLS and CDR2 YYNGEE. Trimming took off 1 base at V and 0 bases at J, with 8 bases between the two ends. The CDR3 reads CASSVIGSSYNEQFF. The CDR3 nucleotides are TGTGCCAGCAGCGTAATTGGGAGCTCCTACAATGAGCAGTTCTTC.

V usage is TRBV28 and J usage is TRBJ2-1; 8 bases match TRBD1. Germline CDR1 is MDHEN and CDR2 is SYDVKM. With 6 bases clipped from V and 3 bases from J, the junction kept 13 bases outside the gene matches. The length of the CDR3 is 17 residues. CDR3: CASSRRMMGQDYNEQFF. The CDR3 DNA sequence: TGTGCCAGCAGCCGAAGAATGATGGGACAGGACTACAATGAGCAGTTCTTC.

The chain recombines TRBV6-5 with TRBJ1-1; possible D gene TRBD1, 6 bases. Trimming shortened V by 5 bases and J by 1 base, and 8 bases separated the two germline ends. The CDR3 runs to 13 residues. From germline, CDR1 is MNHEY and CDR2 SVGAGI. For the CDR3, the DNA is TGTGCCAGCAGTATACAGGGGAACACTGAAGCTTTCTTT. It translates to CASSIQGNTEAFF.

This clone appeared once. The J gene is TRBJ1-5, the V gene TRBV5-6; TRBD1 matches at 8 bases. V lost 0 bases to trimming and J lost 4 bases; unmatched junction nucleotides: 15. The germline gives CDR1 SGHDT, CDR2 YYEEEE. The CDR3 totals 19 residues. In DNA, the CDR3 is TGTGCCAGCAGCTTGGGACGACAGGGGACATTCGAGAGGAATCAGCCCCAGCATTTT. Protein: CASSLGRQGTFERNQPQHF.

This chain uses TRBV6-5 with TRBJ1-5, with D possibly TRBD1 on 5 matching bases. The CDR3 extends over 12 amino acids. Germline CDR1 is MNHEY and CDR2 is SVGAGI. V lost 5 bases to trimming and J lost 9 bases, with 11 bases between them. The CDR3 loop is CASSTSRGPQHF. The CDR3 nucleotides read TGTGCCAGCAGTACCTCGAGGGGGCCCCAGCATTTT.

J is TRBJ2-5 and V is TRBV4-2; the D gene is possibly TRBD1 (6 bases). The J call may be incorrect, as the DNA end agrees better with TRBJ2-7. The CDR3 runs to 13 residues. Germline V gives CDR1 LGHNA, CDR2 YNFKEQ. CDR3 protein: CASSGQGSYEQYF. CDR3 in DNA: TGTGCCAGCAGCGGGCAGGGGTCCTACGAGCAGTACTTC.

This chain joins TRBV30 and TRBJ1-2; D might be TRBD1 (5 bases). Germline V lookup: CDR1 GTSNPN, CDR2 SVGIG (reference sequence). The V gene lost 3 bases and the J gene lost 7 bases, with 15 bases spanning the gap. The CDR3 is made up of 13 amino acids. This chain's CDR3 is CAWRDMDRRGYTF. CDR3 nucleotides: TGTGCCTGGAGGGACATGGACCGACGTGGCTACACCTTC.

This chain uses TRBV7-9 with TRBJ1-2; unclear D gene. Between the trimmed V and J ends, which lost 1 base and 5 bases, there was a span of 8 bases. Germline CDR1 is SEHNR and CDR2 is FQNEAQ (reference sequence). This CDR3 region has 13 residues. The CDR3 region is CASSLEAPYGYTF. Here the CDR3 DNA reads TGTGCCAGCAGCTTAGAGGCCCCATATGGCTACACCTTC.

The chain carries TRBV29-1 and TRBJ1-1, with D hard to call. The CDR3 consists of 11 residues. V lost 6 bases and J 11 bases, leaving 16 bases between the germline ends. CDR1 and CDR2 (germline): SQVTM, ANQGSEA. The CDR3 sequence is CSVPDGPSAFF. In nucleotides, the CDR3 is TGCAGCGTCCCAGACGGACCCTCTGCTTTCTTT.

This rearrangement joins TRBV5-4 to TRBJ2-5, with 10 bases lining up with TRBD1. Per the germline V gene, CDR1 is SGHNT and CDR2 is YYREEE (reference sequence). The ends lost 4 bases at V and 4 bases at J; junction bases unmatched: 10. This CDR3 has 16 residues. The CDR3, as DNA: TGTGCCAGCAGCGGTCCGGGACAGGGGAGAGGAGAGACCCAGTACTTC. Amino acids: CASSGPGQGRGETQYF.

J is TRBJ1-1 and V is TRBV28; 7 bases align to TRBD1. This CDR3 has 15 amino acids. Looked up from germline, CDR1 is MDHEN and CDR2 is SYDVKM. Trimming took 2 bases from V and 4 from J; bases not matched to a gene: 7. As DNA, the CDR3 is TGTGCCAGCAGTTTACTTCACAGGGGTAGCACTGAAGCTTTCTTT. This encodes CASSLLHRGSTEAFF.